The rows below give T cell receptor beta chains drawn from one sample of a study of T cell responses to AZD1222 COVID-19 vaccine. Only in-frame clones appear in the TCRdb table, and some are missing; sequencing was by immunoSEQ multiplex PCR. Seen here are some 120,000 clones, less than 95% observed once, and the top ten hold more than 6%. Sequenced here: peripheral blood, sampled on day 0 of AZD1222 vaccination. The source is an adult in good health. Each CDR3 is given with its conserved first and last residue. The listing skips clone size in some rows; elsewhere it reads once, few, many or a size class.

TRBJ1-3 | TRBV19 | . | CASSSIDSLANTIYF
TRBJ2-2 | TRBV6-5 | . | CASSQKGTGELFF
TRBJ1-1 | TRBV29-1 | . | CSVGQTGEGEAFF
TRBJ1-5 | TRBV5-6 | . | CASSRGWGNQPQHF
TRBJ1-3 | TRBV19 | . | CASSIASRGGNTIYF
TRBJ2-7 | TRBV11-2 | . | CATRPMRGALRNEQYF
TRBJ1-3 | TRBV7-6 | . | CASSQGQGASGNTIYF
TRBJ2-3 | TRBV5-1 | . | CASSFTHTDTQYF
TRBJ1-5 | TRBV27 | . | CASSLDSLSNQPQHF
TRBJ2-7 | TRBV5-8 | . | CASSSLGRRSYEQYF
TRBJ2-7 | TRBV7-9 | . | CASSLAGGRNEQYF
TRBJ1-5 | TRBV5-1 | . | CASSLGGEGNQPQHF
TRBJ2-2 | TRBV15 | few | CATSGDRRRNTGELFF
TRBJ2-1 | TRBV3-1/TRBV3-2 | . | CASSQVASGRPLRYNEQFF
TRBJ1-2 | TRBV7-8 | . | CASSLAHTGQAGYGYTF
TRBJ2-2 | TRBV5-6 | . | CASSLLLSRQGNTGELFF
TRBJ2-1 | TRBV11-2 | . | CASSSGLELHNEQFF
TRBJ2-1 | TRBV27 | . | CASSLWLRTSGRGEQFF
TRBJ2-1 | TRBV19 | . | CASSISSSYYNEQFF
TRBJ1-2 | TRBV6-5 | . | CASKTGGHPDGYTF
TRBJ1-2 | TRBV6-5 | . | CASSYSNSPVTLGYTF
TRBJ1-6 | TRBV6-2/TRBV6-3 | . | CASSTTLIQGVSYNSPLHF
TRBJ2-2 | TRBV28 | once | CASSPRSTGELFF
TRBJ2-7 | TRBV6-5 | . | CASSISEVYEQYF
TRBJ2-7 | TRBV19 | . | CASRRAEQAYEQYF
TRBJ2-1 | TRBV7-8 | . | CASSPGIQGETYNEQFF
TRBJ1-4 | TRBV7-9 | . | CASSRLGHANEKLFF
TRBJ2-1 | TRBV9 | . | CASSVGWRLNEQFF
TRBJ2-1 | TRBV7-2 | . | CASTLLTSGWGNEQFF
TRBJ2-6 | TRBV18 | . | CASSQGGGAGANVLTF
TRBJ2-1 | TRBV6-2/TRBV6-3 | . | CASSYSGTSGRAAEQFF
TRBJ2-2 | TRBV3-1/TRBV3-2 | . | CASSQDGKGGYTGELFF
TRBJ1-1 | TRBV28 | . | CASSLADITGAFF
TRBJ2-3 | TRBV24-1 | . | CATSDFGGSKDTQYF
TRBJ2-1 | TRBV5-8 | . | CASSFSGRGNEQFF
TRBJ2-1 | TRBV9 | . | CASSATGVEQFF
TRBJ2-7 | TRBV28 | . | CASSLSHFLGQGNYEQYF
TRBJ2-7 | TRBV20-1 | . | CSASWGYEQYF
TRBJ2-6 | TRBV19 | . | CASRQGVFPGANVLTF
TRBJ1-2 | TRBV5-8 | . | CASSRRALDFYGYTF